The 26 T cell receptor beta chains given below trace back to one sample, sequenced in a study of naive and memory T cell subsets. An oligonucleotide containing a UMI was ligated to the 3' end of TCR cDNA. The SP2 primer and nested alpha and beta constant region primers amplified ligated cDNA in four rounds. TCRdb reprocessed the 5' RACE reads with MiXCR, giving one entry per CDR3 protein. The sample lists over 50,000 distinct CDR3 sequences; around 8% were seen once. These receptors were obtained from a female donor in good health.

The chain employs TRBV19 and TRBJ2-5, with 11 bases matching TRBD2. The germline CDR1 and CDR2 sequences are LNHDA and SQIVND (reference sequence). The CDR3 loop spans 16 amino acids. V shed 4 bases and J 8 bases; nucleotides not matched to a gene: 12. CDR3 coding DNA: TGTGCCAGTAGTACCCCGGGGACTAGCGGCCAAGGAACCCAGTACTTC. This sequence encodes CASSTPGTSGQGTQYF.

At least ten counts were recorded for this clonotype. The chain employs TRBV7-3 and TRBJ2-2; the D is unclear. Per the germline V gene, CDR1 is SGHTA and CDR2 is FQGTGA. The V and J ends lost 6 bases and 1 base respectively, with 12 bases between them. The CDR3 is 15 residues long. As DNA, the CDR3 is TGTGCCAGCAGTAACCTCCCACGGAACACCGGGGAGCTGTTTTTT. Translation: CASSNLPRNTGELFF.

This clonotype was seen repeatedly, ten times or more. This chain joins TRBV25-1 and TRBJ1-4; D is uncertain. Trimming removed 5 bases from V and 11 bases from J, with 18 bases in between. CDR1 is MGHDK, CDR2 SYGVNS, per germline. This CDR3 spans 14 amino acids. CDR3 sequence (DNA): TGTGCCAGCAGTCCCCAGGCCCGAGGAATCAAACTGTTTTTT. This translates into CASSPQARGIKLFF.

In its sample, this clonotype was seen a few times. CDR3 sequence reads: CASSLGNAGTGETQYF. The CDR3 nucleotides read TGTGCCAGCAGCTTAGGAAACGCTGGCACCGGGGAGACCCAGTACTTC. This chain connects TRBV7-2 to TRBJ2-5; no firm D call. CDR3 length: 16 amino acids. The V and J ends lost 1 base and 5 bases respectively, with 17 bases between them. The germline CDR1 and CDR2 sequences are SGHTA and FQGNSA.

This clonotype has a count of ten or more. This chain connects TRBV6-2 or TRBV6-3 to TRBJ1-6; D unresolved. Trimming shortened V by 4 bases and J by 6 bases, and 19 bases separated the two germline ends. The CDR3 loop spans 17 amino acids. Germline V CDR1 and CDR2: MNHEY, SVGEGT. CDR3 coding DNA: TGTGCCAGCAGTTCCCGGGCCCACTCCCCGGGTAATTCACCCCTCCACTTT. Translation: CASSSRAHSPGNSPLHF.

This chain links TRBV5-1 with TRBJ2-2, with D possibly being TRBD1 or TRBD2 (5 bases each). CDR3 size: 15 residues. With 7 bases removed from V and 1 base from J, the gap between germline ends came to 14 bases. Germline lookup yields CDR1 SGHRS and CDR2 YFSETQ. This chain's CDR3 is CASHTGTQNTGELFF. The CDR3 DNA reads TGCGCCAGCCATACCGGGACCCAGAACACCGGGGAGCTGTTTTTT. Drawing the rest from reference TRBV5-1 and TRBJ2-2, the complete variable domain is KAGVTQTPRYLIKTRGQQVTLSCSPISGHRSVSWYQQTPGQGLQFLFEYFSETQRNKGNFPGRFSGRQFSNSRSEMNVSTLELGDSALYLCASHTGTQNTGELFFGEGSRLTVL.

The chain carries TRBV5-6 and TRBJ2-3; 7 bases align to TRBD2. CDR1 and CDR2 from the germline V gene are SGHDT and YYEEEE. V lost 3 bases, J lost 8 bases, and 15 bases stayed unmatched. CDR3 length equals 16 residues. CDR3 amino acids: CASSSSRGRGDGTQYF. The CDR3 DNA sequence: TGTGCCAGCAGCTCGTCCCGGGGGAGGGGAGACGGTACGCAGTATTTT.

A few counts support this clonotype. This chain links TRBV29-1 with TRBJ1-2; D is unclear. Trimming cost V 4 bases and J 0 bases, with 15 bases left between them. CDR1 and CDR2 from the germline V gene are SQVTM and ANQGSEA. This CDR3 contains 15 residues. This CDR3 is CSVGVIGQSNYGYTF. The CDR3 coding sequence is TGCAGCGTTGGGGTCATTGGGCAGTCTAACTATGGCTACACCTTC.

This clonotype has just a few counts. This rearrangement joins TRBV29-1 to TRBJ2-5; either TRBD1 or TRBD2 may supply D (6 bases each). Germline V gene lookup returns CDR1 SQVTM and CDR2 ANQGSEA. Trimming took 1 base from V and 2 from J, leaving 14 bases between them. The CDR3 covers 15 residues. The CDR3 DNA reads TGCAGCGTTGAAGGCGAGGGGGGCGGTCAAGAGACCCAGTACTTC. Amino acids: CSVEGEGGGQETQYF.

This clonotype was counted only a few times. This chain uses TRBV12-3 or TRBV12-4 with TRBJ1-1; D not resolved. The length of the CDR3 is 13 residues. Trimming pared 4 bases from V and 5 bases from J, leaving 11 bases between. CDR3 residues: CASSSPRGTEAFF. Here the CDR3 DNA reads TGTGCCAGCAGTTCGCCTCGAGGAACTGAAGCTTTCTTT.

The rearrangement links TRBV5-4 to TRBJ1-1; 9 nucleotides agree with TRBD1. Germline CDR1 is SGHNT and CDR2 is YYREEE (reference sequence). The V gene end was trimmed by 4 bases and the J gene end by 6 bases; junction bases not matched to a gene: 10. The CDR3 is made up of 15 amino acids. The CDR3 spells CASSIVGTGFSEAFF. The CDR3 DNA sequence: TGTGCCAGCAGCATTGTGGGGACAGGGTTCTCTGAAGCTTTCTTT.

J is TRBJ2-7 and V is TRBV20-1; D possibly corresponds to TRBD1 (6 bases). The V gene's germline CDR1 is DFQATT and CDR2 SNEGSKA (reference sequence). V was pared by 8 bases and J by 0 bases, with 14 bases between. The CDR3 covers 13 residues. CDR3 bases: TGCAGTCCCCTGGGACAAAACTCCTACGAGCAGTACTTC. Its translation is CSPLGQNSYEQYF.

The chain uses TRBV19 and TRBJ1-1; 7 positions agree with TRBD1. Germline V gene sequence: CDR1 LNHDA, CDR2 SQIVND (reference sequence). The V segment lost 4 bases and the J segment 4 bases; nucleotides outside the gene matches: 12. The CDR3 contains 16 residues. In DNA, the CDR3 is TGTGCCAGTAGTACCCGACAGGGCGAGTTTGTCACTGAAGCTTTCTTT. This sequence encodes CASSTRQGEFVTEAFF. The full variable domain, rest sourced from reference TRBV19 and TRBJ1-1, is DGGITQSPKYLFRKEGQNVTLSCEQNLNHDAMYWYRQDPGQGLRLIYYSQIVNDFQKGDIAEGYSVSREKKESFPLTVTSAQKNPTAFYLCASSTRQGEFVTEAFFGQGTRLTVV.

This chain links TRBV7-2 with TRBJ1-1; perhaps TRBD1 as D (6 bases). V lost 5 bases to trimming and J lost 10 bases, with 17 bases between them. The CDR3 length is 13 residues. In germline, CDR1 is SGHTA, CDR2 FQGNSA. The CDR3 spells CASSPQGPSGAFF. Here the CDR3 DNA reads TGTGCCAGCAGCCCGCAGGGGCCGTCAGGAGCTTTCTTT.

At least ten counts were recorded for this clonotype. This chain links TRBV20-1 with TRBJ1-3; D is unresolved. Germline V gene sequence: CDR1 DFQATT, CDR2 SNEGSKA (reference sequence). The V end was cut by 0 bases, the J end by 11 bases, with 20 bases between. The CDR3 contains 15 residues. CDR3 sequence: CSARDGGRSYGPIYF. Here the CDR3 DNA reads TGCAGTGCTAGAGATGGCGGCCGATCCTATGGGCCCATATATTTT.

This clonotype was picked up a small number of times. CDR3 region: CASSFPRTVSYEQYF. The CDR3 DNA sequence: TGTGCCAGCAGCTTCCCTCGGACAGTCTCCTACGAGCAGTACTTC. The chain recombines TRBV5-6 with TRBJ2-7, with a tentative D call TRBD1 (6 bases). This CDR3 is 15 amino acids long. Looked up from germline, CDR1 is SGHDT and CDR2 is YYEEEE. V was cut by 2 bases and J by 0 bases, with 12 bases left in between. The complete variable domain, with remaining parts taken from reference TRBV5-6 and TRBJ2-7, reads DAGVTQSPTHLIKTRGQQVTLRCSPKSGHDTVSWYQQALGQGPQFIFQYYEEEERQRGNFPDRFSGHQFPNYSSELNVNALLLGDSALYLCASSFPRTVSYEQYFGPGTRLTVT.

The V call is TRBV20-1, the J call TRBJ2-5, with 11 bases lining up with TRBD2. V shed 5 bases, J shed 2 bases, and the junction held 7 bases outside the gene matches. Per the germline V gene, CDR1 is DFQATT and CDR2 is SNEGSKA (reference sequence). This CDR3 region has 15 residues. The CDR3 DNA is TGCAGTGCTGATTCAGTAGCGGGGGGGCAAGAGACCCAGTACTTC. Its translation: CSADSVAGGQETQYF.

The chain links TRBV7-2 to TRBJ2-1, with D maybe TRBD1 (6 bases). The V gene's germline CDR1 is SGHTA and CDR2 FQGNSA. With 3 bases removed from V and 2 bases from J, the gap between germline ends came to 11 bases. This CDR3 is built from 15 residues. The chain's CDR3 is CASSFPGQAYNEQFF. The DNA of the CDR3 is TGTGCCAGCAGCTTCCCGGGACAAGCCTACAATGAGCAGTTCTTC.

This clonotype has at least ten counts. CDR3 in DNA: TGCAGTGCTTATACGGACGGTACCCCCTTCGGCGAGCAGTACTTC. Amino acid sequence: CSAYTDGTPFGEQYF. J is TRBJ2-7 and V is TRBV20-1; D is undetermined. CDR1 is DFQATT, CDR2 SNEGSKA, per germline (reference sequence). Trimming left V 5 bases short and J 6 bases short, with 23 bases between. The CDR3 is made up of 15 amino acids.

The rearrangement links TRBV19 to TRBJ1-5, with D uncertain. The V end was cut by 0 bases, the J end by 5 bases, with 8 bases between. CDR1 is LNHDA and CDR2 is SQIVND in the germline V gene (reference sequence). The CDR3 is made up of 14 amino acids. This CDR3 is CASSIDQTDQPQHF. Here the CDR3 DNA reads TGTGCCAGTAGTATAGATCAGACGGATCAGCCCCAGCATTTT.

Turning to this clonotype: With a much larger clone just one base away, this may be a read error. DNA for the CDR3: TGTGCCAGCCGTTACGGTGTCGGCCAGCCCCAGCATTTT. Protein sequence: CASRYGVGQPQHF. The rearrangement links TRBV6-5 to TRBJ1-5, with D unresolved. This CDR3 region has 13 residues. CDR1 and CDR2 from the germline V gene are MNHEY and SVGAGI.

This clonotype was seen many times. The chain couples TRBV6-6 to TRBJ1-3, with a weak D call TRBD1 (5 bases). The CDR3 spans 16 residues. The V end was cut by 5 bases, the J end by 2 bases, with 16 bases between. Germline lookup yields CDR1 MNHNY and CDR2 SVGAGI (reference sequence). In nucleotides, the CDR3 is TGTGCCAGCAGTAGAGGACTCGGGGCGCCTGGAAACACCATATATTTT. It is translated as CASSRGLGAPGNTIYF.

This clonotype was observed many times. The chain links TRBV12-3 or TRBV12-4 to TRBJ2-2; 9 bases are shared with TRBD1. The ends lost 6 bases at V and 5 bases at J; junction bases unmatched: 7. CDR3 size: 15 residues. This CDR3 is CASSRDRGGTGELFF. CDR3 in DNA: TGTGCCAGCAGCCGAGACAGGGGGGGGACCGGGGAGCTGTTTTTT.

This clonotype was seen more than once but under ten times. DNA for the CDR3: TGTGCCAGCAGTCGGGTGGGTCAGCCCCAGCATTTT. The encoded protein is CASSRVGQPQHF. The chain is built from TRBV6-5 and TRBJ1-5; D gene ambiguous. The CDR3 has 12 amino acids. The germline V gene has CDR1 MNHEY and CDR2 SVGAGI. V was shortened by 5 bases and J by 6 bases, with 8 bases between the two germline ends.

Only a few counts were recorded for this clonotype. This rearrangement joins TRBV4-1 to TRBJ2-5; 11 bases line up with TRBD2. The germline gives CDR1 MGHRA, CDR2 YSYEKL. The ends lost 3 bases at V and 3 bases at J; junction bases unmatched: 12. The CDR3 covers 18 residues. The CDR3 sequence is CASSQTIPGLAVKETQYF. Here the CDR3 DNA reads TGCGCCAGCAGCCAGACCATCCCGGGACTAGCGGTCAAAGAGACCCAGTACTTC.

The sample holds a few counts of this clonotype. The chain couples TRBV12-3 or TRBV12-4 to TRBJ2-2, with D possibly being TRBD2 (6 bases). The V end lost 5 bases, the J end lost 4 bases, and 14 bases lay between the germline ends. The CDR3 length is 15 residues. CDR3 in amino acids: CASSPPTRSTGELFF. The CDR3 DNA reads as TGTGCCAGCAGTCCTCCGACTAGATCCACCGGGGAGCTGTTTTTT.